The present entry profiles one T cell receptor beta chain with its context. Its antigen is not known. Primers included in the PCR were 60 Vbeta and 13 Jbeta primers. Using immunoSEQ multiplex PCR, the repertoire was profiled, and TCRdb retains in-frame clones only, with some absent. Recorded for this sample: roughly 50,000 clones. The sample originates from a study of cytomegalovirus exposure and HLA in healthy donors. Study results and limitations: Presence/absence results assume similar sequencing depth per donor, which may not hold. The likely explanation for a cluster of highly shared sequence variants was sequencing artifact.

The TCR was taken from a woman aged 55-75 years in good health and CMV-seropositive. Source material: PBMCs.

CDR3 coding DNA: TGCGCCAGCAGTGAGTCTGCGGGGCCCAATCAGCCCCAGCATTTT. This translates into CASSESAGPNQPQHF. The chain joins TRBV10-1 to TRBJ1-5, with TRBD1 as a possible D gene (5 bases). The CDR3 is made up of 15 amino acids. The V and J ends lost 0 bases and 3 bases respectively, with 9 bases between them. Looked up from germline, CDR1 is WNHNN and CDR2 is SYGVQD (reference sequence).